This record concerns one TCR beta chain sequence. The antigen is not known. This entry belongs to a study of cytomegalovirus exposure and HLA in healthy donors. Amplification used 60 Vbeta primers and 13 Jbeta primers. Here immunoSEQ multiplex PCR was the method, and the copy in TCRdb shows in-frame clones only, minus some. The sample carries 95,000 to 100,000 clones, about 70% recorded once. Study-wide results and caveats: Immune exposure data for these donors was limited to CMV serostatus. One variant, a missense change in DCLRE1C, was linked in a later analysis to TCR beta V- and J-gene trimming. Presence/absence analyses assumed roughly uniform sequencing depth across donors, which may not hold. There were reportedly fewer N-insertions in an Asian-associated ancestry cluster than the approximately 670-donor mean, in a later analysis.

This CDR3 has 16 residues. V is TRBV21-1 and J is TRBJ2-7; the tabulated D call, TRBD1, remains unverified against the DNA. TRBV21-1 is a recognized pseudogene. The TCR was taken from a woman in her 40s in good health and CMV-seronegative. Sequencing was performed on PBMCs. The chain's CDR3 is CASSAIPGQAHYEQYF. The CDR3, as DNA: TGTGCCAGCAGCGCGATTCCGGGACAGGCCCACTACGAGCAGTACTTC.